Listed here are 10 T cell receptor beta chains from one sample, sequenced in a study of cytomegalovirus exposure and HLA in healthy donors. A multiplex PCR was run with 60 Vbeta primers and 13 Jbeta primers. Some clones are missing from TCRdb's copy, which holds only in-frame ones; the method was immunoSEQ multiplex PCR. This sample has 170,000 or so clones, with about 81% found just once. The sequencing sample was made of PBMCs. The receptor set was obtained from a woman in her twenties or thirties in good health and CMV-seronegative.

The chain uses TRBV28 and TRBJ1-1; no reliable D call. V was cut by 5 bases and J by 2 bases, with 12 bases left in between. The CDR3 runs 14 residues. Germline CDR1 is MDHEN and CDR2 is SYDVKM. The DNA for the CDR3 is TGTGCCAGCAGTATACCGGGTCTCAACACTGAAGCTTTCTTT. It yields the protein CASSIPGLNTEAFF.

In this sample, this clone turned up once. Compared with germline, one end of the junction differs, possibly owing to a read error. This chain uses TRBV5-8 with TRBJ2-6; possibly TRBD1 for D (6 bases). CDR3 length: 17 amino acids. The germline V gene encodes CDR1 SGHTS and CDR2 YDEGEE. In DNA form, the CDR3 reads TGTGCCAGCAGCTTGGGGACAGCCAGCTCTGGGGCCAACGGCCTGACTTTC. Its translation is CASSLGTASSGANGLTF.

The V and J genes are TRBV19 and TRBJ1-2; D remains ambiguous. Trimming pared 0 bases from V and 7 bases from J, leaving 9 bases between. CDR3 length: 13 residues. The germline V gene encodes CDR1 LNHDA and CDR2 SQIVND (reference sequence). CDR3 coding DNA: TGTGCCAGTAGTATAGAGCTGAGGTTTGGCTACACCTTC. It encodes CASSIELRFGYTF.

This clone was seen only once. The chain uses TRBV9 and TRBJ1-6; 9 bases line up with TRBD1. The CDR3 extends over 16 amino acids. In germline, CDR1 is SGDLS, CDR2 YYNGEE. V shed 4 bases and J 10 bases; nucleotides not matched to a gene: 12. CDR3 DNA: TGTGCCAGCAGCACCCTATACAGGGGGCGGGAGTCACCCCTCCACTTT. Its protein product is CASSTLYRGRESPLHF.

The V call is TRBV9, the J call TRBJ2-7, with a possible D match to TRBD1 (6 bases). Trimming pared 3 bases from V and 3 bases from J, leaving 13 bases between. From germline, CDR1 is SGDLS and CDR2 YYNGEE. CDR3 size: 14 residues. The CDR3 reads CASSAEGHLYEQYF. In nucleotides, the CDR3 is TGTGCCAGCAGCGCAGAGGGACATCTCTACGAGCAGTACTTC.

The V call is TRBV2, the J call TRBJ1-4; TRBD1 is a possible D gene (5 bases). V lost 3 bases to trimming and J lost 3 bases, with 8 bases between them. The germline CDR1 and CDR2 sequences are SNHLY and FYNNEI. There are 14 residues in the CDR3. CDR3 protein: CASSDGRANEKLFF. CDR3 sequence (DNA): TGTGCCAGCAGTGACGGCAGGGCTAATGAAAAACTGTTTTTT.

This chain joins TRBV13 and TRBJ2-7, with TRBD1 as a possible D gene (5 bases). Trimming shortened V by 0 bases and J by 7 bases, and 7 bases separated the two germline ends. The CDR3 runs to 12 residues. Germline-derived CDR1 and CDR2 are PRHDT and FYEKMQ (reference sequence). CDR3 DNA sequence: TGTGCCAGCAGCTTAGGAAAGGGGGAGCAGTACTTC. Residues: CASSLGKGEQYF.

This rearrangement joins TRBV27 to TRBJ2-5; 7 bases match TRBD1. Germline V gene sequence: CDR1 MNHEY, CDR2 SMNVEV (reference sequence). The CDR3 loop spans 13 amino acids. With 7 bases clipped from V and 5 bases from J, the junction kept 7 bases outside the gene matches. The CDR3 nucleotides are TGTGCCAGCAAGGCAGGGGGTGTGGAGACCCAGTACTTC. This gives the protein CASKAGGVETQYF.

The genes are TRBV2 and TRBJ1-4; D is possibly TRBD1 (6 bases). Germline loops: CDR1 SNHLY, CDR2 FYNNEI. This CDR3 comprises 14 residues. Trimming removed 10 bases from V and 0 bases from J, with 12 bases in between. The CDR3 loop is CATRQVATNEKLFF. The CDR3 region has the DNA TGTGCCACAAGACAGGTTGCAACTAATGAAAAACTGTTTTTT.

This clone was recorded only once. The V call is TRBV5-1, the J call TRBJ2-3, with a possible D match to TRBD1 (6 bases). The ends were cut back, 3 bases at V and 4 bases at J, with 12 bases in the middle. There are 14 residues in the CDR3. The germline gives CDR1 SGHRS, CDR2 YFSETQ. Here the CDR3 reads CASSSLTGSDTQYF. CDR3 sequence (DNA): TGCGCCAGCAGCTCCTTAACAGGGTCAGATACGCAGTATTTT. The full variable domain, rest sourced from reference TRBV5-1 and TRBJ2-3, is KAGVTQTPRYLIKTRGQQVTLSCSPISGHRSVSWYQQTPGQGLQFLFEYFSETQRNKGNFPGRFSGRQFSNSRSEMNVSTLELGDSALYLCASSSLTGSDTQYFGPGTRLTVL.